The 23 T cell receptor beta chains below come from one sample, sequenced in a study of control samples from healthy donors and cancer patients. Assay used: immunoSEQ multiplex PCR; TCRdb lists only in-frame clones, some missing. Among 150,000 or so clones, approximately 94% were seen once, and the ten largest hold about 8.5%. Input material: blood. The origin of the receptors is a woman aged 40 to 55 in good health.

The chain joins TRBV19 to TRBJ2-3, with TRBD2 as a possible D gene (5 bases). The germline V and J ends were trimmed by 5 bases and 2 bases, with 17 bases remaining between them. Germline values: CDR1 LNHDA, CDR2 SQIVND (reference sequence). This CDR3 is built from 16 residues. The CDR3 loop is CASSARGLPYTDTQYF. The CDR3 coding sequence is TGTGCCAGTAGTGCCCGAGGACTTCCCTACACAGATACGCAGTATTTT.

The rearrangement links TRBV29-1 to TRBJ2-3; 13 bases are a match to TRBD2. The germline V gene has CDR1 SQVTM and CDR2 ANQGSEA. J lost 1 base, V lost 6 bases, and 10 bases had no gene match. This CDR3 has 17 amino acids. The CDR3 coding sequence is TGCAGCGTGGCACTAGCGGGAGGGAGAAGAGGCACAGATACGCAGTATTTT. Translation: CSVALAGGRRGTDTQYF.

V usage is TRBV4-1 and J usage is TRBJ2-3; 10 positions match TRBD2. Germline V gene data show CDR1 as MGHRA and CDR2 as YSYEKL. This CDR3 is 16 amino acids long. After removal of 6 bases from V and 8 bases from J, the junction contained 14 bases not matched to a gene. The CDR3 protein is CASRDTEAGGFVTQYF. The DNA of the CDR3 is TGCGCCAGCAGAGACACTGAAGCGGGAGGGTTTGTTACGCAGTATTTT.

This clone has just a few counts. The gene calls are TRBV6-1 and TRBJ1-1, with TRBD1 matching over 8 bases. This CDR3 contains 18 residues. Germline values: CDR1 MNHNS, CDR2 SASEGT. V lost 2 bases to trimming and J lost 2 bases; unmatched junction nucleotides: 13. For the CDR3, the DNA is TGTGCCAGCAGTGAAAGGACCCTAAGAGACAGGGGAAACACTGAAGCTTTCTTT. Translating gives CASSERTLRDRGNTEAFF.

The chain joins TRBV14 to TRBJ1-4; the match to TRBD1 covers 7 bases. In germline, CDR1 is SGHDN, CDR2 FVKESK. V shed 5 bases, J shed 7 bases, and the junction held 7 bases outside the gene matches. The CDR3 contains 14 residues. The CDR3 region is CASSARTGAEKLFF. In DNA, the CDR3 is TGTGCCAGCAGCGCACGGACAGGTGCTGAAAAACTGTTTTTT. The full variable domain, its missing parts supplied by reference TRBV14 and TRBJ1-4, is EAGVTQFPSHSVIEKGQTVTLRCDPISGHDNLYWYRRVMGKEIKFLLHFVKESKQDESGMPNNRFLAERTGGTYSTLKVQPAELEDSGVYFCASSARTGAEKLFFGSGTQLSVL.

The rearrangement joins TRBV6-2 or TRBV6-3 to TRBJ2-5, with D tentatively TRBD1 (5 bases). The length of the CDR3 is 16 residues. Germline lookup yields CDR1 MNHEY and CDR2 SVGEGT. Trimming removed 6 bases at V and 1 base at J, with 18 bases between. Written as DNA, the CDR3 is TGTGCCAGCAGCCACAGGACCGGACACCCCCAAGAGACCCAGTACTTC. It specifies CASSHRTGHPQETQYF.

This chain uses TRBV5-4 with TRBJ2-1; 9 nucleotides align to TRBD2. In germline, CDR1 is SGHNT, CDR2 YYREEE (reference sequence). V lost 4 bases, J lost 3 bases, and 2 bases stayed unmatched. This CDR3 spans 14 amino acids. In DNA form, the CDR3 reads TGTGCCAGCAGCGGTAGCGGGAGCTACAATGAGCAGTTCTTC. It codes for CASSGSGSYNEQFF.

This clone occurred a few times. The V call is TRBV3-1 (or the pseudogene TRBV3-2), the J call TRBJ1-6, with D hard to call. Germline CDR1 is LGHDT and CDR2 is YNNKEL (reference sequence). V lost 3 bases and J 9 bases, leaving 9 bases between the germline ends. The CDR3 covers 13 residues. In DNA form, the CDR3 reads TGTGCCAGCAGCCAGCCCCGGGGTTCACCCCTCCACTTT. It specifies CASSQPRGSPLHF.

The chain links TRBV30 to TRBJ2-5; D gene uncertain. V was cut by 0 bases and J by 2 bases, with 10 bases left in between. Germline lookup yields CDR1 GTSNPN and CDR2 SVGIG (reference sequence). CDR3 length: 14 residues. The CDR3 coding sequence is TGTGCCTGGAGTGTACTGTTAGGGCAAGAGACCCAGTACTTC. As protein: CAWSVLLGQETQYF. Full variable domain (remainder filled in from reference TRBV30 and TRBJ2-5): SQTIHQWPATLVQPVGSPLSLECTVEGTSNPNLYWYRQAAGRGLQLLFYSVGIGQISSEVPQNLSASRPQDRQFILSSKKLLLSDSGFYLCAWSVLLGQETQYFGPGTRLLVL.

This chain uses TRBV11-2 with TRBJ2-2, with 8 positions matching TRBD1. V shed 8 bases and J 5 bases; nucleotides not matched to a gene: 10. This CDR3 is 15 amino acids long. The germline V gene has CDR1 SGHAT and CDR2 FQNNGV. CDR3 nucleotides: TGTGCCAGCTCTCGGACAGGGACGCTTACCGGGGAGCTGTTTTTT. This gives the protein CASSRTGTLTGELFF.

The rearrangement joins TRBV5-6 to TRBJ2-5; a possible D gene is TRBD2 (6 bases). This CDR3 is 14 amino acids long. Trimming pared 4 bases from V and 2 bases from J, leaving 12 bases between. From germline, CDR1 is SGHDT and CDR2 YYEEEE. The CDR3 coding sequence is TGTGCCAGCAGCGGAGCGGGTTCACAAGAGACCCAGTACTTC. Its translation is CASSGAGSQETQYF.

The CDR3 DNA reads TGTGCCTGGGATAGGCCAAGGGGTAATTCACCCCTCCACTTT. This sequence encodes CAWDRPRGNSPLHF. The rearrangement links TRBV30 to TRBJ1-6; possible D gene TRBD1, 5 bases. This CDR3 is 14 amino acids long. Trimming removed 5 bases from V and 6 bases from J, with 14 bases in between. From germline, CDR1 is GTSNPN and CDR2 SVGIG (reference sequence).

The V and J genes are TRBV10-1 and TRBJ2-5, with 8 bases aligning to TRBD1. Trimming took 4 bases from V and 5 from J; bases not matched to a gene: 9. The CDR3 covers 15 residues. CDR1 is WNHNN, CDR2 SYGVQD, per germline (reference sequence). The CDR3 reads CASSGGQGGMETQYF. The CDR3 bases are TGCGCCAGCAGTGGAGGACAGGGTGGGATGGAGACCCAGTACTTC.

The chain uses TRBV27 and TRBJ1-2; D remains unclear. With 5 bases removed from V and 2 bases from J, the gap between germline ends came to 9 bases. Looked up from germline, CDR1 is MNHEY and CDR2 is SMNVEV (reference sequence). This CDR3 has 13 amino acids. The CDR3 reads CASSPAANYGYTF. The DNA of the CDR3 is TGTGCCAGCAGTCCGGCAGCCAACTATGGCTACACCTTC.

V is TRBV6-5 and J is TRBJ1-1, with a weak D call TRBD1 (5 bases). V was clipped by 4 bases and J by 4 bases, with 10 bases between them. The CDR3 length is 13 residues. Per the germline V gene, CDR1 is MNHEY and CDR2 is SVGAGI. The CDR3, as DNA: TGTGCCAGCAGTTCCCCGGGGGGCACTGAAGCTTTCTTT. Protein sequence: CASSSPGGTEAFF.

The chain is built from TRBV9 and TRBJ1-5; 10 bases fit TRBD1. The CDR3 consists of 14 residues. After removal of 3 bases from V and 7 bases from J, the junction contained 4 bases not matched to a gene. Germline CDR1 reads SGDLS; CDR2 reads YYNGEE. The CDR3 nucleotides read TGTGCCAGCAGCGAGACAGGGGGCAGGCAGCCCCAGCATTTT. Protein sequence: CASSETGGRQPQHF.

The chain recombines TRBV18 with TRBJ1-4; 10 positions match TRBD1. Germline CDR1 is KGHSH and CDR2 is LQKENI. The CDR3 extends over 15 amino acids. Trimming at V came to 3 bases and at J to 7 bases, leaving 5 bases not matched to a gene. The CDR3 protein is CASSPTGGEVEKLFF. The CDR3 DNA reads TGTGCCAGCTCACCGACAGGGGGCGAGGTTGAAAAACTGTTTTTT.

The chain employs TRBV28 and TRBJ2-5, with unresolved D. Germline-derived CDR1 and CDR2 are MDHEN and SYDVKM. The CDR3 covers 11 residues. V lost 3 bases and J 4 bases, leaving 3 bases between the germline ends. The CDR3 here is CASSFAETQYF. The CDR3 DNA reads TGTGCCAGCAGTTTCGCAGAGACCCAGTACTTC.

The chain links TRBV7-2 to TRBJ1-4, with 7 bases aligning to TRBD1. The V and J ends lost 4 bases and 6 bases, in that order; junction bases with no gene match: 11. The germline V gene has CDR1 SGHTA and CDR2 FQGNSA. The CDR3 totals 16 residues. Here the CDR3 DNA reads TGTGCCAGCAGCTATACGGGAGGGACAGCTGATGAAAAACTGTTTTTT. Amino acids: CASSYTGGTADEKLFF. Complete variable domain (other parts from reference TRBV7-2 and TRBJ1-4): GAGVSQSPSNKVTEKGKDVELRCDPISGHTALYWYRQSLGQGLEFLIYFQGNSAPDKSGLPSDRFSAERTGGSVSTLTIQRTQQEDSAVYLCASSYTGGTADEKLFFGSGTQLSVL.

This chain uses TRBV29-1 with TRBJ1-2, with TRBD1 matching 8 bases. Germline CDR1 reads SQVTM; CDR2 reads ANQGSEA. V lost 1 base to trimming and J lost 3 bases; unmatched junction nucleotides: 4. This CDR3 comprises 14 residues. CDR3 sequence: CSVEVQDRDYGYTF. The DNA of the CDR3 is TGCAGCGTTGAAGTCCAGGACAGGGACTATGGCTACACCTTC. Together with reference TRBV29-1 and TRBJ1-2, the CDR3 gives the full variable domain: SAVISQKPSRDICQRGTSLTIQCQVDSQVTMMFWYRQQPGQSLTLIATANQGSEATYESGFVIDKFPISRPNLTFSTLTVSNMSPEDSSIYLCSVEVQDRDYGYTFGSGTRLTVV.

This chain connects TRBV2 to TRBJ2-5; weak D call: TRBD2 (6 bases). CDR1 SNHLY and CDR2 FYNNEI come from the germline V gene. V shed 8 bases and J shed 4 bases, with 17 bases lying between them. The CDR3 loop spans 14 amino acids. This CDR3 reads CASGRQGGGETQYF. The CDR3 region has the DNA TGTGCCAGCGGGCGCCAGGGAGGAGGAGAGACCCAGTACTTC.

J is TRBJ1-2 and V is TRBV9, with D possibly matching TRBD1 (6 bases). The CDR3 consists of 14 residues. The V gene lost 2 bases and the J gene lost 0 bases, with 8 bases spanning the gap. Germline assignment: CDR1 SGDLS and CDR2 YYNGEE. The CDR3 sequence is CASSVQGTNYGYTF. The CDR3 coding sequence is TGTGCCAGCAGCGTTCAGGGGACTAACTATGGCTACACCTTC.

The gene calls are TRBV11-2 and TRBJ1-2; possibly TRBD1 for D (5 bases). Germline V gene lookup returns CDR1 SGHAT and CDR2 FQNNGV. CDR3 length equals 17 residues. V was cut by 0 bases and J by 8 bases, with 22 bases left in between. The CDR3 coding sequence is TGTGCCAGCAGCTTAGAGGGGGATGGAACACCCGGGAGAGGCTACACCTTC. This codes for CASSLEGDGTPGRGYTF.